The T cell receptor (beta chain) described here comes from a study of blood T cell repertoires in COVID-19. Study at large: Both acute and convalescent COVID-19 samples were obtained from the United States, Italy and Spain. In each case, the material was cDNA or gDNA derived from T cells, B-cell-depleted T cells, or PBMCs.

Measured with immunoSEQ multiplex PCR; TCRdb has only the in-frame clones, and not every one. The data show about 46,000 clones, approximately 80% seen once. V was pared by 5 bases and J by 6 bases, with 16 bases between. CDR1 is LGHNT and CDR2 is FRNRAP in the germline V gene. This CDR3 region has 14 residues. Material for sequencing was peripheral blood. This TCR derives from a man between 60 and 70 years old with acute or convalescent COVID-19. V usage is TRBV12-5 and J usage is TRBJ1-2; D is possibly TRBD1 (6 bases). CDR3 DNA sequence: TGTGCTAGTGGTACAGGACAGAAAAACGATGGCTACACCTTC. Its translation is CASGTGQKNDGYTF.